The source of this T cell receptor beta chain is a study of blood T cell repertoires in COVID-19. Whole-study context: Researchers got acute and convalescent COVID-19 samples from the United States, Italy and Spain. PBMCs, B-cell-depleted T cells, or T cells were the source of the cDNA or gDNA that made up the material.

Germline CDR1 and CDR2: MNHEY and SMNVEV (reference sequence). The V end lost 2 bases, the J end lost 11 bases, and 12 bases lay between the germline ends. CDR3 length equals 12 residues. Per the authors' pipeline: Counts of nucleated cells, estimated from reference gene primer amplification, were obtained. Assay: immunoSEQ multiplex PCR; the TCRdb copy retains only in-frame clones and omits some. Clone size and V and J calls were adopted from that table, with D and trimming inferred from the DNA. Of 150,000 or so clones listed, more than 70% are singletons. The sequence derives from a man aged 50-60 years with acute or convalescent COVID-19. This chain links TRBV27 with TRBJ2-5; possible D gene TRBD2, 6 bases. Sequencing was performed on peripheral blood. The CDR3 here is CASSLPGTPQYF. The CDR3 bases are TGTGCCAGCAGTTTACCCGGGACTCCGCAGTACTTC.